This TCR beta chain was recorded in a study of blood T cell repertoires in COVID-19. Across the study: Donors in the United States, Italy and Spain gave samples during acute or convalescent COVID-19. The cDNA or gDNA used as material had been derived from T cells, B-cell-depleted T cells, or PBMCs.

Original processing methods: Amplifying reference gene primers gave estimates of nucleated cell counts. Measured with immunoSEQ multiplex PCR; TCRdb has only the in-frame clones, and not every one. V, J and clone size were drawn from that table, and D and trimming were deduced from the DNA. The sample has under 200,000 clones; around 87% are singletons. From germline, CDR1 is MGHRA and CDR2 YSYEKL. This CDR3 has 18 residues. Trimming removed 3 bases at V and 0 bases at J, with 17 bases between. This receptor was obtained from a man in his forties with active or convalescent COVID-19. Material: peripheral blood. The V gene is TRBV4-1, the J gene TRBJ2-2; weak D call: TRBD2 (5 bases). The CDR3 spells CASSHPTSTWANTGELFF. CDR3 sequence (DNA): TGCGCCAGCAGCCACCCTACTAGTACATGGGCGAACACCGGGGAGCTGTTTTTT.